The rows below give T cell receptor beta chains drawn from one sample of a study of cytomegalovirus exposure and HLA in healthy donors. TCRdb's copy holds only in-frame clones and misses some; the assay was immunoSEQ multiplex PCR. The sample table includes some 70,000 clones. Sequencing input: PBMCs. The receptor set was obtained from a middle-aged man in good health and CMV-seronegative. CDR3s include the opening cysteine and the closing phenylalanine or tryptophan. Each record gives: D gene, V gene, J gene, clone size, CDR3 DNA, CDR3 protein. A D gene is named only where the DNA matches it firmly. Where a row states a size, it is once, few, many or the class of an expanded clone; other rows omit it.

NA	TRBV29-1	TRBJ1-3	NA	TGCAGCGTTTCCTCCCTTGGAAACACCATATATTTT	CSVSSLGNTIYF
NA	TRBV28	TRBJ1-5	NA	TGTGCCAGCAGTTTACAGGGGCAGCCCCAGCATTTT	CASSLQGQPQHF
NA	TRBV27	TRBJ1-1	NA	TGTGCCAGCAGTTTAGATAGGGGAACTGAAGCTTTCTTT	CASSLDRGTEAFF
TRBD2	TRBV7-2	TRBJ2-5	NA	TGTGCCAGCAGTTTTCCCCTCGTAGCGGGGGGTTCAGTCCAAGAGACCCAGTACTTC	CASSFPLVAGGSVQETQYF
NA	TRBV6-1	TRBJ1-2	NA	TGCGCCAGCAGTTTCCTAAGGAGGGGCATCTATGGCTACACCTTC	CASSFLRRGIYGYTF
NA	TRBV27	TRBJ2-1	NA	TGTGCCAGCAGTTTGGGGGGGCCCTACAATGAGCAGTTCTTC	CASSLGGPYNEQFF
NA	TRBV11-2	TRBJ1-2	NA	TGTGCCAGCAGCCTTAACAGCTATGGCTACACCTTC	CASSLNSYGYTF
NA	TRBV11-1	TRBJ1-6	NA	TGTGCCAGCAGCTTAATAGGGGGACACCATTCACCCCTCCACTTT	CASSLIGGHHSPLHF
NA	TRBV6-1	TRBJ1-6	NA	TGTGCCAGCAGTGAAGTGGTAAGGGGTAATTCACCCCTCCACTTT	CASSEVVRGNSPLHF
TRBD2	TRBV7-9	TRBJ2-7	medium-sized	TGTGCCAGCAGCTCCACAGCGGGGGGCTACGAGCAGTACTTC	CASSSTAGGYEQYF
TRBD2	TRBV4-2	TRBJ2-1	NA	TGTGCCAGCAGCCAAGGGCCTAGCGGGGGGAACAATGAGCAGTTCTTC	CASSQGPSGGNNEQFF
TRBD1	TRBV5-4	TRBJ2-2	NA	TGTGCCAGCAGCTATTCCGGGACAGGGACCGGGGAGCTGTTTTTT	CASSYSGTGTGELFF
NA	TRBV11-2	TRBJ2-1	NA	TGTGCCAGCAGCCTGGGAACTTGGGAGAGAGACCCCCGCTACAATGAGCAGTTCTTC	CASSLGTWERDPRYNEQFF